This T cell receptor (beta chain) was found in a study of cytotoxic CD8 clonotypes in ibrutinib-treated CLL. Whole-study context: Responses: approximately 25 partial, 2 complete; after median around 70 months, 14 stayed remitted, roughly 12 progressed. Study results and limitations: The study found public clonotypes uncommon, contracting or stable on treatment.

Measured with immunoSEQ multiplex PCR; TCRdb has only the in-frame clones, and not every one. The sample consists of 42,000 or so clones, approximately 67% of them appearing once. Concerning this clone itself: The antigen is unknown.

The ends were cut back, 9 bases at V and 0 bases at J, with 24 bases in the middle. Germline assignment: CDR1 SGHRS and CDR2 YFSETQ. The length of the CDR3 is 17 residues. The source is a human donor with chronic lymphocytic leukemia. This chain joins TRBV5-1 and TRBJ1-1; D is perhaps TRBD1 (5 bases). The source material was PBMCs, sampled at disease progression, from a patient treated with ibrutinib. The CDR3 DNA follows: TGCGCCACCAGACCGGGGGACCTAGGTCGGATGAACACTGAAGCTTTCTTT. It specifies CATRPGDLGRMNTEAFF.